This is a list of T cell receptor beta chains from one sample in a study of blood T cell repertoires in COVID-19. Clones were read by immunoSEQ multiplex PCR, and TCRdb kept only the in-frame ones, dropping some. This sample yields under 150,000 clones, of which around 86% are seen a single time; roughly 10% belongs to the top ten. Sequenced input: peripheral blood. These receptors were taken from a man older than 75 with acute or convalescent COVID-19. The CDR3 runs from the conserved cysteine through the conserved F or W. A D gene is named only where the DNA matches it firmly. Clone size is given for some rows only: seen once, a few or many times, or a class if the clone is expanded.

j_call: TRBJ1-5; v_call: TRBV6-6; d_call: .; clone_size: .; cdr3_aa: CASSYLRHQPQHF; cdr3_nt: TGTGCCAGCAGTTACCTCCGTCATCAGCCCCAGCATTTT
j_call: TRBJ2-5; v_call: TRBV2; d_call: .; clone_size: .; cdr3_aa: CASSPTDSQETQYF; cdr3_nt: TGTGCCAGCAGTCCGACAGATTCCCAAGAGACCCAGTACTTC
j_call: TRBJ2-2; v_call: TRBV4-3; d_call: .; clone_size: .; cdr3_aa: CASSQDTGNTGELFF; cdr3_nt: TGCGCCAGCAGCCAAGATACGGGGAACACCGGGGAGCTGTTTTTT
j_call: TRBJ1-3; v_call: TRBV14; d_call: .; clone_size: .; cdr3_aa: CASSKSISSGNTIYF; cdr3_nt: TGTGCCAGCAGCAAGAGCATAAGCTCTGGAAACACCATATATTTT
j_call: TRBJ2-1; v_call: TRBV28; d_call: TRBD2; clone_size: .; cdr3_aa: CASVAGTLNEQFF; cdr3_nt: TGTGCCAGCGTAGCGGGGACCCTTAATGAGCAGTTCTTC
j_call: TRBJ2-4; v_call: TRBV30; d_call: TRBD1; clone_size: .; cdr3_aa: CAWSSPGTGGNIQYF; cdr3_nt: TGTGCCTGGAGCTCCCCCGGGACAGGGGGGAACATTCAGTACTTC
j_call: TRBJ2-7; v_call: TRBV3-1/TRBV3-2; d_call: TRBD2; clone_size: .; cdr3_aa: CASSTLAGAYEQYF; cdr3_nt: TGTGCCAGCAGCACACTAGCGGGGGCCTACGAGCAGTACTTC
j_call: TRBJ2-2; v_call: TRBV7-8; d_call: .; clone_size: .; cdr3_aa: CASSLGLSTGELFF; cdr3_nt: TGTGCCAGCAGCTTGGGACTGAGCACCGGGGAGCTGTTTTTT
j_call: TRBJ1-4; v_call: TRBV19; d_call: .; clone_size: .; cdr3_aa: CASSIAREKLFF; cdr3_nt: TGTGCCAGTAGTATAGCGCGGGAAAAACTGTTTTTT
j_call: TRBJ1-1; v_call: TRBV5-5; d_call: .; clone_size: .; cdr3_aa: CASSVDIVPEAFF; cdr3_nt: TGTGCCAGCAGCGTGGACATTGTTCCTGAAGCTTTCTTT
j_call: TRBJ2-7; v_call: TRBV7-8; d_call: .; clone_size: few; cdr3_aa: CASSLLAGTSEQYF; cdr3_nt: TGTGCCAGCAGCCTACTCGCTGGGACATCCGAGCAGTACTTC
j_call: TRBJ2-2; v_call: TRBV24-1; d_call: TRBD2; clone_size: .; cdr3_aa: CATSPGLDTGELFF; cdr3_nt: TGTGCCACCAGTCCCGGACTAGACACCGGGGAGCTGTTTTTT
j_call: TRBJ1-4; v_call: TRBV19; d_call: .; clone_size: .; cdr3_aa: CASSNTQDAREKLFF; cdr3_nt: TGTGCCAGTAGTAACACACAGGACGCACGGGAAAAACTGTTTTTT
j_call: TRBJ1-6; v_call: TRBV11-2; d_call: .; clone_size: .; cdr3_aa: CASSSSGSNSPLHF; cdr3_nt: TGTGCCAGCAGCTCCTCCGGGAGTAATTCACCCCTCCACTTT
j_call: TRBJ2-4; v_call: TRBV12-3/TRBV12-4; d_call: TRBD1; clone_size: .; cdr3_aa: CASSSGGTDIQYF; cdr3_nt: TGTGCCAGCAGTTCAGGGGGCACGGACATTCAGTACTTC
j_call: TRBJ1-4; v_call: TRBV19; d_call: TRBD1; clone_size: once; cdr3_aa: CASSTQPGQGGVLFF; cdr3_nt: TGTGCCAGTAGTACCCAACCGGGACAGGGAGGAGTGCTGTTTTTT